Shown below are 6 T cell receptor beta chains from a single sample sequenced in a study of T cell responses to AZD1222 COVID-19 vaccine. Produced via immunoSEQ multiplex PCR; TCRdb's table is partial and in-frame only. The sample has approximately 89,000 clones; just over 90% are singletons. The sequencing here drew on peripheral blood, taken 28 days after the second AZD1222 dose. The receptors stem from an adult who received the AZD1222 COVID-19 vaccine.

The chain carries TRBV19 and TRBJ2-7; 7 nucleotides agree with TRBD2. The ends lost 4 bases at V and 4 bases at J; junction bases unmatched: 7. CDR3 size: 14 residues. Germline CDR1 and CDR2: LNHDA and SQIVND (reference sequence). CDR3 in DNA: TGTGCCAGTAGTAAGAGGGAGGGCTCGTACGAGCAGTACTTC. Protein product: CASSKREGSYEQYF.

The chain combines TRBV15 with TRBJ1-5, with a possible D match to TRBD1 (5 bases). The germline V gene has CDR1 LNHNV and CDR2 YYDKDF (reference sequence). V dropped 5 bases and J dropped 1 base, with 12 bases sitting between them. This CDR3 is built from 15 residues. For the CDR3, the DNA is TGTGCCACCAGCCGGGGGGGAGTGAGCAATCAGCCCCAGCATTTT. It encodes CATSRGGVSNQPQHF. Supplemented by reference TRBV15 and TRBJ1-5, the full variable domain reads DAMVIQNPRYQVTQFGKPVTLSCSQTLNHNVMYWYQQKSSQAPKLLFHYYDKDFNNEADTPDNFQSRRPNTSFCFLDIRSPGLGDTAMYLCATSRGGVSNQPQHFGDGTRLSIL.

The V gene is TRBV9, the J gene TRBJ2-1, with D perhaps TRBD2 (5 bases). The CDR3 runs to 14 residues. Trimming took 0 bases from V and 6 from J, leaving 10 bases between them. Germline CDR1 and CDR2: SGDLS and YYNGEE. The CDR3 here is CASSVDPSSNEQFF. The CDR3 nucleotides read TGTGCCAGCAGCGTAGACCCTAGCTCCAATGAGCAGTTCTTC.

The chain is built from TRBV5-1 and TRBJ2-1; 9 bases line up with TRBD1. The CDR3 covers 17 residues. Trimming removed 0 bases from V and 7 bases from J; junction bases left unmatched: 11. CDR1 is SGHRS, CDR2 YFSETQ, per germline. CDR3 nucleotide sequence: TGCGCCAGCAGCTTGGGCGGATACAGGGGGCGCGGGAATGAGCAGTTCTTC. It specifies CASSLGGYRGRGNEQFF.

The J gene is TRBJ1-6, the V gene TRBV9, with D unclear. V lost 4 bases to trimming and J lost 4 bases, with 15 bases between them. The germline gives CDR1 SGDLS, CDR2 YYNGEE. This CDR3 is built from 16 residues. The CDR3 region has the DNA TGTGCCAGCAGCCCCCATCCCGGGTCTTATAATTCACCCCTCCACTTT. This translates into CASSPHPGSYNSPLHF.

CDR3 amino acids: CSVKGTEAFF. CDR3 sequence (DNA): TGCAGCGTAAAGGGCACTGAAGCTTTCTTT. The chain uses TRBV29-1 and TRBJ1-1; D remains ambiguous. Germline V CDR1 and CDR2: SQVTM, ANQGSEA. The CDR3 length is 10 residues. Trimming stripped 6 bases from V and 4 bases from J, with 6 bases between.